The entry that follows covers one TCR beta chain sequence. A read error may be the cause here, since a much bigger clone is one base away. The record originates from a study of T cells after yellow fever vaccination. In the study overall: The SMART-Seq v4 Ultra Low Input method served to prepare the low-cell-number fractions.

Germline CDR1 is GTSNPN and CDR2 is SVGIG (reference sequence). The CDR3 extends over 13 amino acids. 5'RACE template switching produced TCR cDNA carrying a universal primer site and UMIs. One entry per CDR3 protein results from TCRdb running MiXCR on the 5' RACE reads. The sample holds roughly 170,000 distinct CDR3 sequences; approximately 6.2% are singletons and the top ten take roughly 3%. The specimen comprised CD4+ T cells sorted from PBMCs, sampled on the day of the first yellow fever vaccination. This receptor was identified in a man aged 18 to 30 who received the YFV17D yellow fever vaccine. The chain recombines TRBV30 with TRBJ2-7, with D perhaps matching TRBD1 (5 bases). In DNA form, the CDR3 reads TGTGGCTGGACCGACCTTAGGGGTTACGAGCAGTACTTC. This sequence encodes CGWTDLRGYEQYF. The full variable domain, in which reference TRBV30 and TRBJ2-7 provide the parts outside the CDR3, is SQTIHQWPATLVQPVGSPLSLECTVEGTSNPNLYWYRQAAGRGLQLLFYSVGIGQISSEVPQNLSASRPQDRQFILSSKKLLLSDSGFYLCGWTDLRGYEQYFGPGTRLTVT.